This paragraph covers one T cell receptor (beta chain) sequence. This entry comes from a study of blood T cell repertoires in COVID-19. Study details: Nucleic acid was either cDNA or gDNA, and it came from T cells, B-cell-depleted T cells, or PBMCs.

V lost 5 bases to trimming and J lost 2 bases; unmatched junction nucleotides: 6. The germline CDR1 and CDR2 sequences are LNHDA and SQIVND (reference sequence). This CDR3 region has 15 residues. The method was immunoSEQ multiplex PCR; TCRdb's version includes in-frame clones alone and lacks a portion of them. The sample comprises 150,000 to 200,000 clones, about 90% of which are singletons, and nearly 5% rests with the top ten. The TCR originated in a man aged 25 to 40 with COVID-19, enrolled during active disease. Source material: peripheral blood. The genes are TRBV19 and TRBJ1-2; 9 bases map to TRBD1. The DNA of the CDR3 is TGTGCCAGTAGTCGACAGGGACAGGGAAACTATGGCTACACCTTC. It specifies CASSRQGQGNYGYTF.